Each of the 13 T cell receptor beta chains below was sequenced from the same sample in a study of blood T cell repertoires in COVID-19. Clones were read by immunoSEQ multiplex PCR, and TCRdb kept only the in-frame ones, dropping some. This sample yields tens of thousands of clones, of which 82% are seen a single time; 13% to 15% belongs to the top ten. Sequencing was carried out using peripheral blood. Source of these receptors: a human donor with acute or convalescent COVID-19. The donor label of this sample is uncertain.

The chain links TRBV5-6 to TRBJ2-2; 7 nucleotides agree with TRBD2. V lost 4 bases and J lost 1; bases outside the gene matches: 7. CDR3 length equals 16 residues. Germline CDR1 is SGHDT and CDR2 is YYEEEE. The CDR3 coding sequence is TGTGCCAGCAGCCTCGTGTGGGAGGGGAACACCGGGGAGCTGTTTTTT. Its translation: CASSLVWEGNTGELFF.

The V gene is TRBV5-1, the J gene TRBJ1-4; 10 bases are shared with TRBD1. V lost 0 bases and J lost 6; bases outside the gene matches: 2. There are 15 residues in the CDR3. Germline CDR1 reads SGHRS; CDR2 reads YFSETQ. The CDR3, as DNA: TGCGCCAGCAGCTTGGGGACAGGGGGGTATGAAAAACTGTTTTTT. This encodes CASSLGTGGYEKLFF.

The chain joins TRBV15 to TRBJ2-5, with D unclear. Germline loops: CDR1 LNHNV, CDR2 YYDKDF (reference sequence). The length of the CDR3 is 14 residues. Trimming pared 0 bases from V and 5 bases from J, leaving 10 bases between. The CDR3 sequence is CATSRDQAGETQYF. The CDR3, as DNA: TGTGCCACCAGCAGAGATCAGGCTGGGGAGACCCAGTACTTC.

The chain has TRBV4-3 and TRBJ2-1, with D hard to call. The CDR3 sequence is 15 residues long. Trimming removed 9 bases from V and 5 bases from J, with 20 bases in between. CDR1 is LGHNA, CDR2 YSLEER, per germline. In nucleotides, the CDR3 is TGCGCCAGTGGAAGAAGGTCCTCGGCGGACAATGAGCAGTTCTTC. As protein: CASGRRSSADNEQFF.

This clone has a handful of counts. This sequence joins TRBV10-1 and TRBJ1-4; 7 nucleotides agree with TRBD1. J was trimmed by 6 bases and V by 4 bases; bases with no gene match: 5. The CDR3 length is 14 residues. Germline CDR1 is WNHNN and CDR2 is SYGVQD (reference sequence). The CDR3 DNA reads as TGCGCCAGCAGTGGCGGGGACAGATATGAAAAACTGTTTTTT. Translation gives CASSGGDRYEKLFF.

V is TRBV6-5 and J is TRBJ1-3, with 7 positions matching TRBD1. Germline V lookup: CDR1 MNHEY, CDR2 SVGAGI. The CDR3 is 16 residues long. V lost 0 bases, J lost 5 bases, and 7 bases stayed unmatched. The chain's CDR3 is CASSYSAAGGRNTIYF. DNA of the CDR3: TGTGCCAGCAGTTACTCGGCGGCAGGGGGTCGAAACACCATATATTTT.

The J gene is TRBJ2-3, the V gene TRBV18, with 9 nucleotides matching TRBD1. V was clipped by 4 bases and J by 5 bases; unmatched bases: 10. Per germline, CDR1 KGHSH and CDR2 LQKENI. The CDR3 totals 16 residues. CDR3 residues: CASSLTSGQGGDTQYF. DNA for the CDR3: TGTGCCAGCTCACTTACATCGGGACAGGGCGGAGATACGCAGTATTTT.

This chain links TRBV2 with TRBJ1-2; TRBD1 is a possible D gene (5 bases). CDR1 and CDR2 from the germline V gene are SNHLY and FYNNEI. The ends were cut back, 9 bases at V and 4 bases at J, with 18 bases in the middle. The CDR3 contains 14 residues. The CDR3 is CARQEGLEGYGYTF. The CDR3 nucleotides are TGTGCCAGGCAGGAGGGACTAGAGGGCTATGGCTACACCTTC.

CDR3 DNA: TGTGCCACCAGCAGAGATGGAGGCCTATGGGATTCACCCCTCCACTTT. Protein: CATSRDGGLWDSPLHF. The V call is TRBV15, the J call TRBJ1-6; D call uncertain. The CDR3 extends over 16 amino acids. Trimming shortened V by 0 bases and J by 8 bases, and 14 bases separated the two germline ends. The V gene's germline CDR1 is LNHNV and CDR2 YYDKDF (reference sequence).

The chain carries TRBV9 and TRBJ2-3, with 7 bases matching TRBD2. V dropped 6 bases and J dropped 0; count of bases not matched to a gene: 4. Germline V gene lookup returns CDR1 SGDLS and CDR2 YYNGEE. This CDR3 is built from 14 residues. Written as DNA, the CDR3 is TGTGCCAGCAAGCGGGATCTTAGCACAGATACGCAGTATTTT. Translated: CASKRDLSTDTQYF.

The DNA for the CDR3 is TGTGCCAGCAGCCCCTCTGGAGTCACGGGAAATGAGCAGTTCTTC. Translated, it gives CASSPSGVTGNEQFF. The V call is TRBV14, the J call TRBJ2-1; the D gene is possibly TRBD2 (5 bases). The V gene lost 4 bases and the J gene lost 7 bases, with 17 bases spanning the gap. CDR1 SGHDN and CDR2 FVKESK come from the germline V gene. The CDR3 extends over 15 amino acids.

The rearrangement links TRBV9 to TRBJ2-2, with 9 positions matching TRBD1. The CDR3 spans 14 residues. J was trimmed by 6 bases and V by 4 bases; bases with no gene match: 4. Looked up from germline, CDR1 is SGDLS and CDR2 is YYNGEE. CDR3 residues: CASSPRQGAGELFF. The CDR3 bases are TGTGCCAGCAGCCCAAGACAGGGGGCCGGGGAGCTGTTTTTT.

The chain recombines TRBV29-1 with TRBJ2-1, with D hard to call. This CDR3 contains 17 residues. Trimming took 0 bases from V and 0 from J, leaving 15 bases between them. The germline CDR1 and CDR2 sequences are SQVTM and ANQGSEA. The CDR3 sequence: CSVEDRRNSFSYNEQFF. CDR3 in DNA: TGCAGCGTTGAAGATAGAAGGAACAGCTTCTCCTACAATGAGCAGTTCTTC.